The rows below give T cell receptor beta chains drawn from one sample of a study of metastatic and nonmetastatic thyroid tumors. TCRdb called clones again from the PCR reads with MiXCR. The profile covers roughly 59,000 clones, with 15% to 20% appearing a single time and about 8.4% taken by the ten largest. The sample was blood. The source is a male donor with papillary thyroid cancer or a benign thyroid nodule (not recorded which). Some clones in this sample may be carry-over from other donors' samples. Both conserved end residues are part of each CDR3. The order of the fields is D gene, J gene, V gene, CDR3 protein. A D gene is named only where the DNA matches it firmly.

- | TRBJ1-1 | TRBV7-9 | CASDKLNTEAFF
- | TRBJ2-5 | TRBV12-3/TRBV12-4 | CASRSTGLETQYF
TRBD1 | TRBJ1-2 | TRBV18 | CASSPRTGAEERYTF
TRBD2 | TRBJ2-1 | TRBV9 | CASSVRLANNEQFF
- | TRBJ1-4 | TRBV20-1 | CSARDPGRGFNEKLFF
TRBD2 | TRBJ2-7 | TRBV6-2/TRBV6-3 | CASSYGSGDISEQYF
- | TRBJ1-2 | TRBV2 | CASSECGGQTF
- | TRBJ2-7 | TRBV30 | CAWSVRGELSYEQYF
- | TRBJ2-1 | TRBV15 | CATSRDRGSSYNEQFF
- | TRBJ2-6 | TRBV5-1 | CASSLAVSNYSGANVLTF
- | TRBJ2-7 | TRBV28 | CASTPYQGSYEQYF
- | TRBJ1-2 | TRBV6-8 | CASSGSEAGPYGYTF
- | TRBJ2-2 | TRBV12-3/TRBV12-4 | CASRKKYRATGELFF
TRBD1 | TRBJ1-2 | TRBV2 | CASSAGTAHPYGYTF
- | TRBJ2-7 | TRBV11-2 | CASSSGTYRSGEQYF
- | TRBJ1-6 | TRBV27 | CASSPGWVCSMDSPLHF
- | TRBJ1-1 | TRBV28 | CASSFVGMNTEAFF
- | TRBJ2-3 | TRBV19 | CASSIGGSTDTQYF
- | TRBJ1-1 | TRBV9 | CASSVGLGALNTEAFF
- | TRBJ1-2 | TRBV7-4 | CASSQKGGGYTF
- | TRBJ1-4 | TRBV20-1 | CSARAGGGAGEKLFF
- | TRBJ1-5 | TRBV5-1 | CASSLVTGGQPQHF
TRBD1 | TRBJ1-2 | TRBV7-3 | CASSLVGQGAGYTF
- | TRBJ2-1 | TRBV24-1 | CATGDGGTGGDEQFF
- | TRBJ1-6 | TRBV19 | CASSITEGSISPLHF
- | TRBJ2-7 | TRBV28 | CASSSQGLGGISYEQYF
TRBD1 | TRBJ2-5 | TRBV30 | CAWSVLTGVVETQYF
- | TRBJ1-2 | TRBV10-2 | CASGRLVTNYVYTF
TRBD2 | TRBJ2-7 | TRBV7-6 | CASSLGGTSTYEQYF
- | TRBJ1-5 | TRBV9 | CASSVSSYNQPQHF
TRBD2 | TRBJ2-2 | TRBV27 | CASSPIAGGPSGELFF
- | TRBJ2-5 | TRBV4-3 | CASSHTPGVLETQYF
- | TRBJ2-5 | TRBV29-1 | CSVDAWARGGETQYF
- | TRBJ2-3 | TRBV7-9 | CASSPRKSGDTQYF
TRBD1 | TRBJ2-2 | TRBV6-2/TRBV6-3 | CASSRGPDTGYLFF
- | TRBJ2-7 | TRBV20-1 | CSARATQEGGSWYEQYF
TRBD2 | TRBJ2-3 | TRBV6-2/TRBV6-3 | CASRGGLAHTDTQYF
- | TRBJ1-1 | TRBV10-3 | CAISRGGTEAFF
- | TRBJ2-7 | TRBV28 | CASSLYMGSEQYF
- | TRBJ1-2 | TRBV4-1 | CASSQETGGYGYTF
TRBD1 | TRBJ1-2 | TRBV25-1 | CASSGQGAPYGYTF
- | TRBJ2-5 | TRBV10-3 | CAISGRMEETQYF
TRBD2 | TRBJ2-3 | TRBV7-8 | CASSLAGTSETTDTQYF
TRBD1 | TRBJ1-1 | TRBV5-6 | CASSSSETGNTEAFF
- | TRBJ2-7 | TRBV19 | CATRVAGEAYDQYF
TRBD1 | TRBJ1-6 | TRBV7-4 | CASILVATGVGSPLHF
- | TRBJ2-1 | TRBV19 | CATTPCPLYNEQFF
- | TRBJ1-1 | TRBV7-7 | CASSLQVNTEAFF
- | TRBJ2-3 | TRBV12-3/TRBV12-4 | CASTLGSGTDTQYF
- | TRBJ2-1 | TRBV3-1 | CASSQPRGPYNEQFF
- | TRBJ1-2 | TRBV6-5 | CASSSERGLHSQFYGYTF
TRBD1 | TRBJ1-6 | TRBV6-6 | CASSYSQDRVSPLHF
- | TRBJ2-7 | TRBV20-1 | CSARIPRGPYEQYF
TRBD1 | TRBJ2-7 | TRBV28 | CASSLQGAEGEQYF